The 23 T cell receptor beta chains given below trace back to one sample, sequenced in a study of cytomegalovirus exposure and HLA in healthy donors. This PCR relied on a set of 60 Vbeta primers and 13 Jbeta primers. Profiled with immunoSEQ multiplex PCR; TCRdb holds only in-frame clones, not every one. Recorded here are about 200,000 clones; the top ten clones represent 0.95% to 1.3%. Sample: PBMCs. These receptor sequences come from a girl aged 2-15 years in good health and CMV-seropositive.

The CDR3 sequence: CASSPSGTANTEAFF. CDR3 sequence (DNA): TGTGCCAGCAGCCCCTCCGGGACAGCGAACACTGAAGCTTTCTTT. This chain joins TRBV9 and TRBJ1-1; TRBD1 agrees at 7 bases. V shed 4 bases, J shed 1 base, and the junction held 7 bases outside the gene matches. The CDR3 runs to 15 residues. From germline, CDR1 is SGDLS and CDR2 YYNGEE.

The CDR3 loop reads CASKLAESTDTQYF. In nucleotides, the CDR3 is TGTGCCAGCAAATTAGCGGAGAGCACAGATACGCAGTATTTT. The rearrangement joins TRBV6-6 to TRBJ2-3, with D possibly being TRBD2 (6 bases). The CDR3 runs 14 residues. CDR1 MNHNY and CDR2 SVGAGI come from the germline V gene (reference sequence). V was pared by 7 bases and J by 0 bases, with 11 bases between.

The rearrangement uses TRBV7-9 and TRBJ1-3; 10 bases line up with TRBD2. With the DNA end fitting TRBJ2-2 better, the J assignment may be wrong. The CDR3 runs to 14 residues. The germline V gene has CDR1 SEHNR and CDR2 FQNEAQ (reference sequence). The CDR3: CASLLAGSTGELFF. The CDR3 DNA sequence: TGTGCCAGTTTACTAGCGGGAAGCACCGGGGAGCTGTTTTTT.

The chain couples TRBV19 to TRBJ1-5, with TRBD1 matching 8 bases. The CDR3 totals 14 residues. J gave up 5 bases and V 7 bases, and 7 bases lay outside the gene matches. Germline V gives CDR1 LNHDA, CDR2 SQIVND (reference sequence). CDR3 nucleotides: TGTGCCAGTATGTACCAGGGGGCGGATCAGCCCCAGCATTTT. Residues: CASMYQGADQPQHF.

This chain links TRBV7-6 with TRBJ1-1, with TRBD1 matching over 7 bases. The CDR3 consists of 14 residues. V shed 4 bases and J 6 bases; nucleotides not matched to a gene: 8. Per the germline V gene, CDR1 is SGHVS and CDR2 is FNYEAQ. In nucleotides, the CDR3 is TGTGCCAGCAGCTCCAATGACAGGGCGGCTGAAGCTTTCTTT. Its translation: CASSSNDRAAEAFF.

The rearrangement links TRBV11-2 to TRBJ2-2, with TRBD2 matching 12 bases. This CDR3 comprises 15 residues. Germline CDR1 is SGHAT and CDR2 is FQNNGV. V trimming: 6 bases; J trimming: 6 bases; junction bases outside the gene matches: 5. The CDR3 reads CASSPSGRVAGELFF. CDR3 in DNA: TGTGCCAGCAGTCCTAGCGGGAGGGTCGCCGGGGAGCTGTTTTTT.

The V gene is TRBV18, the J gene TRBJ2-7, with TRBD2 matching 13 bases. Germline-derived CDR1 and CDR2 are KGHSH and LQKENI. The V segment lost 3 bases and the J segment 5 bases; nucleotides outside the gene matches: 4. The CDR3 runs 15 residues. As DNA, the CDR3 is TGTGCCAGCTCACCCGGACTAGCGGGAGCAGACGAGCAGTACTTC. Protein: CASSPGLAGADEQYF.

The CDR3 reads CASSLAGTSGSYQETQYF. CDR3 DNA sequence: TGTGCCAGCAGCTTGGCCGGGACTAGCGGTTCGTACCAAGAGACCCAGTACTTC. The chain links TRBV5-8 to TRBJ2-5, with TRBD2 matching 11 bases. V was pared by 0 bases and J by 0 bases, with 7 bases of the junction left unmatched. Germline-derived CDR1 and CDR2 are SGHTS and YDEGEE. CDR3 length: 18 amino acids.

The J gene is TRBJ2-1, the V gene TRBV5-4; 7 bases are shared with TRBD2. CDR1 SGHNT and CDR2 YYREEE come from the germline V gene (reference sequence). V gave up 0 bases and J gave up 8 bases; unmatched junction bases: 8. This CDR3 region has 15 residues. The CDR3: CASSLGNSRGDEQFF. The CDR3, as DNA: TGTGCCAGCAGCTTGGGCAATAGTCGGGGGGATGAGCAGTTCTTC.

The genes are TRBV9 and TRBJ2-5; D possibly corresponds to TRBD1 (6 bases). The DNA end is a closer match to TRBJ2-7, so the J assignment may be wrong. The germline gives CDR1 SGDLS, CDR2 YYNGEE. This CDR3 has 15 amino acids. Here the CDR3 DNA reads TGTGCCAGCAGCGCTTACTCGGACAGCTCCTACGAGCAGTACTTC. Amino acid sequence: CASSAYSDSSYEQYF.

The gene calls are TRBV11-3 and TRBJ1-2; no reliable D call. Germline-derived CDR1 and CDR2 are SGHNT and YENEEA. V shed 3 bases and J shed 8 bases, with 13 bases lying between them. This CDR3 region has 13 residues. The CDR3 loop is CASSFFREQGYTF. The CDR3 DNA follows: TGTGCCAGCAGCTTTTTCCGGGAGCAAGGCTACACCTTC.

With regard to this clone: The sample contains more than one DNA sequence encoding this CDR3. V and J are TRBV28 and TRBJ1-2, with TRBD1 matching 8 bases. Germline V gene lookup returns CDR1 MDHEN and CDR2 SYDVKM. V was pared by 8 bases and J by 4 bases, with 3 bases of the junction left unmatched. The CDR3 covers 12 residues. The DNA of the CDR3 is TGTGCCAGCCGAGGACAGGGCTATGGCTACACCTTC. It codes for CASRGQGYGYTF.

CDR3 amino acids: CASSLYGLAGVRTTYEQYF. The CDR3 DNA sequence: TGTGCCAGCTCACTTTACGGACTAGCGGGAGTCAGAACGACCTACGAGCAGTACTTC. The chain employs TRBV18 and TRBJ2-7; 13 positions agree with TRBD2. CDR1 and CDR2 (germline): KGHSH, LQKENI. The CDR3 consists of 19 residues. The ends lost 4 bases at V and 2 bases at J; junction bases unmatched: 14.

The chain has TRBV5-1 and TRBJ2-2; 15 nucleotides align to TRBD2. The CDR3 loop spans 19 amino acids. V shed 4 bases and J 4 bases; nucleotides not matched to a gene: 11. Looked up from germline, CDR1 is SGHRS and CDR2 is YFSETQ. This chain's CDR3 is CASSRQGGLAGGSTGELFF. CDR3 in DNA: TGCGCCAGCAGCCGACAGGGGGGACTAGCGGGAGGCTCCACCGGGGAGCTGTTTTTT.

The chain couples TRBV27 to TRBJ2-5; TRBD2 is a possible D gene (6 bases). V lost 2 bases to trimming and J lost 5 bases, with 15 bases between them. The CDR3 is 15 amino acids. Germline loops: CDR1 MNHEY, CDR2 SMNVEV (reference sequence). The CDR3 DNA follows: TGTGCCAGCAGTTTAATGGGCGGGAACGCGGAGACCCAGTACTTC. Its translation is CASSLMGGNAETQYF.

The V call is TRBV4-1, the J call TRBJ2-7, with TRBD2 matching 7 bases. The germline V gene has CDR1 MGHRA and CDR2 YSYEKL. The CDR3 contains 15 residues. After removal of 1 base from V and 4 bases from J, the junction contained 7 bases not matched to a gene. CDR3 in amino acids: CASSQVGGSLYEQYF. CDR3 bases: TGCGCCAGCAGCCAAGTGGGCGGGAGTCTGTACGAGCAGTACTTC.

The rearrangement joins TRBV6-6 to TRBJ2-7, with TRBD2 identical over 8 bases. With 0 bases clipped from V and 5 bases from J, the junction kept 3 bases outside the gene matches. The CDR3 sequence is 14 residues long. Germline assignment: CDR1 MNHNY and CDR2 SVGAGI (reference sequence). DNA for the CDR3: TGTGCCAGCAGTTACTCGTTCGGGAGGGACGAGCAGTACTTC. It codes for CASSYSFGRDEQYF.

The CDR3 loop is CASSYAGAKNIQYF. In DNA form, the CDR3 reads TGTGCCAGCAGTTACGCGGGAGCCAAAAACATTCAGTACTTC. This chain uses TRBV6-6 with TRBJ2-4, with D perhaps TRBD2 (5 bases). There are 14 residues in the CDR3. Germline CDR1 and CDR2: MNHNY and SVGAGI (reference sequence). Trimming stripped 2 bases from V and 0 bases from J, with 5 bases between.

The chain is built from TRBV7-9 and TRBJ2-2; 9 positions agree with TRBD1. The CDR3 loop spans 18 amino acids. CDR1 and CDR2 from the germline V gene are SEHNR and FQNEAQ (reference sequence). V dropped 10 bases and J dropped 0; count of bases not matched to a gene: 15. The CDR3 DNA sequence: TGTGCCAACCCGAGAGAGACAGGGGGGTTACCGAACACCGGGGAGCTGTTTTTT. Translated: CANPRETGGLPNTGELFF.

The chain uses TRBV7-8 and TRBJ2-1; D might be TRBD2 (6 bases). The CDR3 length is 13 residues. The V end was cut by 10 bases, the J end by 12 bases, with 22 bases between. From germline, CDR1 is SGHVS and CDR2 FQNEAQ. CDR3 amino acids: CATSGVSAIWQFF. The CDR3 coding sequence is TGTGCCACCTCGGGAGTATCTGCCATTTGGCAGTTCTTC.

Details on this clone: The same CDR3 can be traced to other DNA sequences in this sample. The J gene is TRBJ1-1, the V gene TRBV4-2; D is unclear. Germline V gene data show CDR1 as LGHNA and CDR2 as YNFKEQ. Between the trimmed V and J ends, which lost 4 bases and 1 base, there was a span of 13 bases. This CDR3 is 15 amino acids long. The CDR3 bases are TGTGCCAGCAGCCTGACCTCAATAGCGAACACTGAAGCTTTCTTT. It is translated as CASSLTSIANTEAFF.

This chain connects TRBV27 to TRBJ2-7; the D gene is possibly TRBD1 (6 bases). This CDR3 is built from 11 residues. Germline V gene sequence: CDR1 MNHEY, CDR2 SMNVEV (reference sequence). V lost 4 bases and J lost 5, with 6 bases in between. CDR3 residues: CASSYRDEQYF. Here the CDR3 DNA reads TGTGCCAGCAGTTACAGGGACGAGCAGTACTTC.

The chain employs TRBV19 and TRBJ2-3; 12 bases are a match to TRBD1. There are 17 residues in the CDR3. The ends lost 5 bases at V and 2 bases at J; junction bases unmatched: 8. Germline V gene sequence: CDR1 LNHDA, CDR2 SQIVND (reference sequence). The CDR3 DNA sequence: TGTGCCAGTAGTCTAACATCGGGACAGGGGGCCACAGATACGCAGTATTTT. The encoded protein is CASSLTSGQGATDTQYF.